The entry that follows covers one T cell receptor beta chain sequence. This entry belongs to a study of blood T cell repertoires in COVID-19. About the research overall: The analysed material was cDNA or gDNA that came from T cells, B-cell-depleted T cells, or PBMCs.

Germline CDR1 MDHEN, CDR2 SYDVKM. The CDR3 length is 15 residues. The V gene lost 6 bases and the J gene lost 2 bases, with 16 bases spanning the gap. Sequencing was performed with immunoSEQ multiplex PCR; in TCRdb, only in-frame clones are kept and a portion is missing. The repertoire holds about 89,000 clones, with about 83% as singletons. This chain connects TRBV28 to TRBJ1-2; D might be TRBD1 (5 bases). The sequenced sample consisted of peripheral blood. The source of this sequence is a human donor in a cohort sampled during active COVID-19. CDR3 DNA: TGTGCCAGCAGCTCACCGGGAGGGGCCAACTATGGCTACACCTTC. This sequence encodes CASSSPGGANYGYTF.